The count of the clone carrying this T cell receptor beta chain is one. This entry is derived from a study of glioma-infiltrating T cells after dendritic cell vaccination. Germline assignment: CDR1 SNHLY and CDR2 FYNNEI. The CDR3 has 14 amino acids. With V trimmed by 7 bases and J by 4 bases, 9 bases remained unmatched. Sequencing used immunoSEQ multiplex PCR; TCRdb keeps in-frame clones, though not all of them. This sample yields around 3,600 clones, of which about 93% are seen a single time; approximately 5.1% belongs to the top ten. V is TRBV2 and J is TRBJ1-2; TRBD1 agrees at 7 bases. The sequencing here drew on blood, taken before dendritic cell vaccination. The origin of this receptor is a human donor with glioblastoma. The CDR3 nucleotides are TGTGCCAGCAAGACAGGGTCGGCTAGCTATGGCTACACCTTC. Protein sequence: CASKTGSASYGYTF. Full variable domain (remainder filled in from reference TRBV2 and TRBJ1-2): EPEVTQTPSHQVTQMGQEVILRCVPISNHLYFYWYRQILGQKVEFLVSFYNNEISEKSEIFDDQFSVERPDGSNFTLKIRSTKLEDSAMYFCASKTGSASYGYTFGSGTRLTVV.